Listed here are 5 T cell receptor beta chains from one sample, sequenced in a study of T cell responses to AZD1222 COVID-19 vaccine. TCRdb's table, derived via immunoSEQ multiplex PCR, lists solely in-frame clones and lacks some. The sample gives under 200,000 clones, more than 75% of which show up once; approximately 4.5% is in the top ten. The sample consisted of peripheral blood, taken 28 days after the second AZD1222 dose. The receptors here all came from an adult who received the AZD1222 COVID-19 vaccine.

J is TRBJ2-5 and V is TRBV11-2; 7 bases agree with TRBD1. The CDR3 covers 15 residues. After removal of 5 bases from V and 4 bases from J, the junction contained 10 bases not matched to a gene. Per germline, CDR1 SGHAT and CDR2 FQNNGV. This CDR3 reads CASSNRDRRPETQYF. The CDR3 DNA follows: TGTGCCAGCAGCAACCGGGACAGACGGCCAGAGACCCAGTACTTC.

V is TRBV3-1 (or the pseudogene TRBV3-2) and J is TRBJ2-3; D remains unclear. The V gene's germline CDR1 is LGHDT and CDR2 YNNKEL (reference sequence). Trimming shortened V by 2 bases and J by 3 bases, and 6 bases separated the two germline ends. The CDR3 contains 13 residues. This CDR3 reads CASSQFSTDTQYF. The CDR3 bases are TGTGCCAGCAGCCAATTCTCAACAGATACGCAGTATTTT.

This chain joins TRBV6-5 and TRBJ2-7; no firm D call. The CDR3 length is 13 residues. Germline V gene lookup returns CDR1 MNHEY and CDR2 SVGAGI. V was cut by 0 bases and J by 5 bases, with 8 bases left in between. CDR3 sequence: CASSYSIGDEQYF. The DNA for the CDR3 is TGTGCCAGCAGTTACTCGATTGGTGACGAGCAGTACTTC.

The J gene is TRBJ2-3, the V gene TRBV11-2; D not certain. Trimming removed 3 bases from V and 1 base from J, with 2 bases in between. The CDR3 covers 12 residues. CDR1 and CDR2 (germline): SGHAT, FQNNGV. The CDR3 loop is CASSFRTDTQYF. As DNA, the CDR3 is TGTGCCAGCAGCTTCCGCACAGATACGCAGTATTTT.

The CDR3 DNA sequence: TGTGCCAGCAGAGGGACATCCTACGAGCAGTACTTC. Protein: CASRGTSYEQYF. The V gene is TRBV6-5, the J gene TRBJ2-7; a possible D gene is TRBD1 (6 bases). The CDR3 consists of 12 residues. The V end lost 6 bases, the J end lost 1 base, and 7 bases lay between the germline ends. Germline V lookup: CDR1 MNHEY, CDR2 SVGAGI.